This T cell receptor (beta chain) derives from a study of blood T cell repertoires in COVID-19. On the study more broadly: The samples span acute and convalescent COVID-19 from the United States, Italy and Spain. In each case, the material was cDNA or gDNA derived from T cells, B-cell-depleted T cells, or PBMCs.

In the original workflow: It was from reference gene primer amplification that nucleated cell counts were estimated. This table comes from immunoSEQ multiplex PCR, and its TCRdb copy is limited to in-frame clones, with some not included. The V and J calls and clone size come from that table; D and trimming were worked out from the DNA. The table records 130,000 to 150,000 clones, just under 90% of them present only once. Germline lookup yields CDR1 LGHDT and CDR2 YNNKEL (reference sequence). This CDR3 is 15 amino acids long. Germline trimming cut 2 bases from V and 0 bases from J; bases unmatched to any gene: 1.

The TCR comes from a woman between 45 and 65 years old with active or convalescent COVID-19. Sequenced: peripheral blood. This chain links TRBV3-1 (or the pseudogene TRBV3-2) with TRBJ2-7, with 10 nucleotides matching TRBD2. The CDR3 DNA sequence: TGTGCCAGCAGCCAAACTAGCGGGAACTCCTACGAGCAGTACTTC. Encoded protein: CASSQTSGNSYEQYF.